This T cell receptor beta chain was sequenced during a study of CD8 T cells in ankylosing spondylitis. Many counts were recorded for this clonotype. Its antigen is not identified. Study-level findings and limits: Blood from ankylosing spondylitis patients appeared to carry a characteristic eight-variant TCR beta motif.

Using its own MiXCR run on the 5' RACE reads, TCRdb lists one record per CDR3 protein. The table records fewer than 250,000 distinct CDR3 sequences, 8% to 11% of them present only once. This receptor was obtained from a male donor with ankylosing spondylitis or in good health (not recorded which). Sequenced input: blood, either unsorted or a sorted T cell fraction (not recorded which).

The CDR3: CASLALATNEKLFF. In nucleotides, the CDR3 is TGTGCCAGCCTTGCCCTTGCAACTAATGAAAAACTGTTTTTT. This chain joins TRBV2 and TRBJ1-4; no definite D call. V was cut by 8 bases and J by 0 bases, with 10 bases left in between. The CDR3 has 14 amino acids. Germline CDR1 is SNHLY and CDR2 is FYNNEI.